Listed below are T cell receptor beta chains from one sample, sequenced in a study of response to subunit inactivated influenza vaccine. Each CDR3 protein gets one entry after TCRdb re-called the RT-PCR reads with MiXCR. The top ten hold roughly 7.7% of the sample, which has approximately 250,000 distinct CDR3 sequences, over 9% seen once. The sequenced sample was non-naive T cells sorted from PBMCs, obtained around two weeks before vaccination. The source is a man in his fifties who received an inactivated influenza vaccine. CDR3s include the opening cysteine and the closing phenylalanine or tryptophan. A D gene is named only where the DNA matches it firmly. The listing skips clone size in some rows; elsewhere it reads once, few, many or a size class.

j_gene | v_gene | abundance | len | d_gene | CDR3aa | CDR3nt
TRBJ2-1 | TRBV20-1 | NA | 17 | TRBD2 | CSARSPSGRLSYNEQFF | TGCAGTGCTAGATCCCCCAGCGGGAGACTCTCCTACAATGAGCAGTTCTTC
TRBJ2-1 | TRBV6-5 | medium-sized | 15 | TRBD1 | CASSTPGTAHNEQFF | TGTGCCAGCAGTACTCCCGGGACAGCCCACAATGAGCAGTTCTTC
TRBJ1-4 | TRBV12-3/TRBV12-4 | NA | 15 | NA | CASSLHTATNEKLFF | TGTGCCAGCAGTCTGCACACCGCAACTAATGAAAAACTGTTTTTT
TRBJ2-3 | TRBV2 | NA | 12 | NA | CASSDTSYTQYF | TGTGCCAGCAGTGACACCTCCTATACGCAGTATTTT
TRBJ2-7 | TRBV4-3 | many | 14 | TRBD1 | CASSRGQGPYEQYF | TGCGCCAGCAGCCGGGGACAGGGACCCTACGAGCAGTACTTC
TRBJ1-1 | TRBV5-1 | NA | 14 | NA | CASSLDGLNTEAFF | TGCGCCAGCAGCTTGGACGGATTGAACACTGAAGCTTTCTTT
TRBJ2-1 | TRBV19 | NA | 15 | TRBD1 | CASSSGTGIYNEQFF | TGTGCCAGTAGTTCTGGGACAGGTATTTACAATGAGCAGTTCTTC
TRBJ2-1 | TRBV7-2 | many | 16 | TRBD2 | CASSYRLAGGGDEQFF | TGTGCCAGCAGCTATAGACTAGCGGGGGGAGGCGATGAGCAGTTCTTC
TRBJ2-5 | TRBV3-1 | NA | 15 | TRBD2 | CASSHRTRSRETQYF | TGTGCCAGCAGCCATAGGACTAGAAGTAGAGAGACCCAGTACTTC
TRBJ2-1 | TRBV20-1 | few | 13 | NA | CSASGLNNNEQFF | TGCAGTGCTAGCGGGCTGAACAACAATGAGCAGTTCTTC
TRBJ1-4 | TRBV6-1 | NA | 14 | NA | CASSPRVSGEKLFF | TGTGCCAGCAGTCCAAGGGTGTCGGGTGAAAAACTGTTTTTT
TRBJ2-2 | TRBV3-1 | NA | 15 | TRBD1 | CASRFGTGGTGELFF | TGTGCCAGCCGTTTCGGGACAGGGGGGACCGGGGAGCTGTTTTTT
TRBJ2-7 | TRBV7-9 | few | 14 | TRBD1 | CASTVNRGSYEQYF | TGTGCCAGCACCGTCAACAGGGGGTCCTACGAGCAGTACTTC
TRBJ2-1 | TRBV11-2 | few | 16 | TRBD2 | CASSLEGLAGVYEQFF | TGTGCCAGCAGCTTAGAGGGACTAGCGGGAGTATACGAGCAGTTCTTC
TRBJ2-1 | TRBV7-6 | many | 19 | NA | CASSLGFGATGRVYNEQFF | TGTGCCAGCAGCTTAGGGTTCGGGGCAACAGGGAGAGTCTACAATGAGCAGTTCTTC
TRBJ2-1 | TRBV15 | many | 16 | NA | CATSLSRLRAYNEQFF | TGTGCCACCAGCCTTTCCCGATTAAGAGCTTACAATGAGCAGTTCTTC
TRBJ2-2 | TRBV25-1 | NA | 13 | NA | CASSGKSTGELFF | TGTGCCAGCAGTGGAAAATCAACCGGGGAGCTGTTTTTT
TRBJ2-3 | TRBV6-5 | NA | 12 | NA | CATGGDTDTQYF | TGTGCCACAGGCGGGGACACAGATACGCAGTATTTT
TRBJ1-1 | TRBV28 | few | 14 | NA | CASRKPRGNTEAFF | TGTGCCAGCAGAAAACCCAGGGGAAACACTGAAGCTTTCTTT
TRBJ2-5 | TRBV7-2 | NA | 15 | NA | CASSLVPLIQETQYF | TGTGCCAGCAGCTTAGTCCCGTTGATCCAAGAGACCCAGTACTTC
TRBJ2-7 | TRBV3-1 | few | 15 | NA | CASSDLTRSSYEQYF | TGTGCCAGCAGCGACCTTACCAGGAGCTCCTACGAGCAGTACTTC
TRBJ2-1 | TRBV5-5 | NA | 11 | NA | CASSLGLQQFF | TGTGCCAGCAGCCTCGGGCTCCAGCAGTTCTTC
TRBJ2-7 | TRBV7-8 | few | 14 | NA | CASTRAGFSYEQYF | TGTGCCAGCACACGCGCGGGGTTCTCCTACGAGCAGTACTTC
TRBJ1-4 | TRBV15 | NA | 14 | NA | CATSRDRGREKLFF | TGTGCCACCAGCAGAGATCGCGGGAGGGAAAAACTGTTTTTT
TRBJ1-2 | TRBV28 | few | 13 | TRBD1 | CASRSGTGLGYTF | TGTGCCAGCAGGTCCGGGACAGGGCTTGGCTACACCTTC
TRBJ2-1 | TRBV5-1 | NA | 12 | NA | CASSFQRNEQFF | TGCGCCAGCAGCTTCCAGCGTAATGAGCAGTTCTTC
TRBJ2-6 | TRBV12-3/TRBV12-4 | NA | 17 | TRBD1 | CASTPGQGAEGANVLTF | TGTGCCAGCACCCCAGGACAGGGGGCTGAAGGGGCCAACGTCCTGACTTTC
TRBJ2-1 | TRBV6-5 | few | 13 | NA | CASSFSRVVKQFF | TGTGCCAGCAGTTTTAGCCGCGTTGTGAAGCAGTTCTTC
TRBJ2-7 | TRBV3-1 | NA | 16 | NA | CASSRNSGGHTYEQYF | TGTGCCAGCAGCCGGAACTCGGGGGGCCACACCTACGAGCAGTACTTC
TRBJ1-2 | TRBV5-1 | few | 13 | TRBD1 | CASSGDRARGYTF | TGCGCCAGCAGCGGGGACAGGGCGAGGGGCTACACCTTC
TRBJ1-1 | TRBV29-1 | many | 12 | NA | CSVELMNTEAFF | TGCAGCGTTGAATTAATGAACACTGAAGCTTTCTTT
TRBJ2-1 | TRBV28 | NA | 16 | TRBD1 | CASSSRTGDSYNEQFF | TGTGCCAGCAGTTCCCGGACAGGAGACTCCTACAATGAGCAGTTCTTC
TRBJ1-5 | TRBV10-3 | few | 14 | NA | CAISRDIRNQPQHF | TGTGCCATCTCCCGGGACATCCGCAATCAGCCCCAGCATTTT
TRBJ2-5 | TRBV7-8 | NA | 18 | TRBD2 | CASSLHRRGGLSKETQYF | TGTGCCAGCAGCTTACACCGGCGGGGGGGCCTTTCAAAAGAGACCCAGTACTTC
TRBJ1-1 | TRBV5-5 | few | 15 | NA | CASSPHPGMNTEAFF | TGTGCCAGCAGCCCGCACCCGGGGATGAACACTGAAGCTTTCTTT
TRBJ2-7 | TRBV12-3/TRBV12-4 | many | 12 | TRBD2 | CASSAGGYEQYF | TGTGCCAGCAGTGCGGGAGGCTACGAGCAGTACTTC
TRBJ2-3 | TRBV5-5 | NA | 14 | NA | CASRAGDPPDTQYF | TGTGCCAGCAGGGCAGGGGATCCCCCAGATACGCAGTATTTT
TRBJ1-4 | TRBV27 | NA | 17 | NA | CASSSLTSGRRNEKLFF | TGTGCCAGCAGTTCCCTCACATCAGGGAGGAGGAATGAAAAACTGTTTTTT
TRBJ2-5 | TRBV7-2 | NA | 16 | NA | CASSLELVGGPETQYF | TGTGCCAGCAGCTTAGAGTTGGTGGGGGGGCCGGAGACCCAGTACTTC
TRBJ1-5 | TRBV24-1 | few | 17 | NA | CATSGTRGADSNQPQHF | TGTGCCACCAGTGGGACCCGGGGCGCCGATAGCAATCAGCCCCAGCATTTT
TRBJ2-3 | TRBV4-1 | NA | 15 | NA | CASSQAGALQGTQYF | TGCGCCAGCAGCCAAGCGGGCGCCCTACAGGGTACGCAGTATTTT
TRBJ2-7 | TRBV27 | NA | 15 | NA | CASSLSFGSSYEQYF | TGTGCCAGCAGTTTATCGTTCGGGAGCTCCTACGAGCAGTACTTC